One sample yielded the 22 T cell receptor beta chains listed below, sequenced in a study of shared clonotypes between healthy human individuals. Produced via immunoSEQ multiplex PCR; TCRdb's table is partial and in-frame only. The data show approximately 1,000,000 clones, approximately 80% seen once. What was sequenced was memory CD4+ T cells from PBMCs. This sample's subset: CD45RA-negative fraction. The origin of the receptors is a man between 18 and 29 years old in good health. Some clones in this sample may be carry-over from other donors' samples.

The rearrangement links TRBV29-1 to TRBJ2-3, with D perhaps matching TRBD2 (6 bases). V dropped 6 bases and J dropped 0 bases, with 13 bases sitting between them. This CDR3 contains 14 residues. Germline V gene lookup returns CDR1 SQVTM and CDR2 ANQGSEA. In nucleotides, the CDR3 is TGCAGCGTCGTGAAGGGGAGGAGCACAGATACGCAGTATTTT. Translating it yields CSVVKGRSTDTQYF.

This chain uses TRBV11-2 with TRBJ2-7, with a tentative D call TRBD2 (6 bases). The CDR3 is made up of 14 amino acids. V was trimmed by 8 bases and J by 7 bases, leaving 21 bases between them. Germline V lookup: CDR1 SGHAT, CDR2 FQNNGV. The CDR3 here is CASGRWQEGREQYF. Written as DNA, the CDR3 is TGTGCCAGCGGGCGGTGGCAGGAGGGCAGAGAGCAGTACTTC.

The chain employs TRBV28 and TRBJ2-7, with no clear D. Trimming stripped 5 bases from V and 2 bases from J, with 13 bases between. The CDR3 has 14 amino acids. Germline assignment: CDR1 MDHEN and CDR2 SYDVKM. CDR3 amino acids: CASSPLDSAYEQYF. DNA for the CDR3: TGTGCCAGCAGTCCGTTAGACTCTGCCTACGAGCAGTACTTC.

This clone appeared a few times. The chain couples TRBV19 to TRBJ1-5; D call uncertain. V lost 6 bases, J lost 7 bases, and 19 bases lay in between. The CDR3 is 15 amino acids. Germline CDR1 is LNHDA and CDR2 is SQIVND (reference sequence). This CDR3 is CASSDIVDSRQPQHF. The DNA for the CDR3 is TGTGCCAGTAGCGATATAGTCGATTCTAGGCAGCCCCAGCATTTT.

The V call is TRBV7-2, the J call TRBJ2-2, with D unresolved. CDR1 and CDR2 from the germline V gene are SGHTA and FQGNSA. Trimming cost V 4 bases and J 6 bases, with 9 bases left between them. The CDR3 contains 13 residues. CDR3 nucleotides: TGTGCCAGCAGCTCAGAAGGAGCCGGGGAGCTGTTTTTT. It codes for CASSSEGAGELFF.

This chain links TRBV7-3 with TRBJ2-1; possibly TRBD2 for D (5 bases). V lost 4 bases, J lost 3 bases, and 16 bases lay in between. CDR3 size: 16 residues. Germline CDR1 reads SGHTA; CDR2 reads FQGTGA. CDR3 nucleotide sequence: TGTGCCAGCAGCTCCCGCCGCGGGTCCCGCTACAATGAGCAGTTCTTC. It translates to CASSSRRGSRYNEQFF.

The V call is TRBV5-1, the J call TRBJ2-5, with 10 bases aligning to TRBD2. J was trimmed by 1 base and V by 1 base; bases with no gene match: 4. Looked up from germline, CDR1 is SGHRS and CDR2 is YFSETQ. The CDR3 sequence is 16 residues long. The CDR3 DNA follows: TGCGCCAGCAGCTTGTCCCCTAGCGGGAGCCAAGAGACCCAGTACTTC. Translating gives CASSLSPSGSQETQYF.

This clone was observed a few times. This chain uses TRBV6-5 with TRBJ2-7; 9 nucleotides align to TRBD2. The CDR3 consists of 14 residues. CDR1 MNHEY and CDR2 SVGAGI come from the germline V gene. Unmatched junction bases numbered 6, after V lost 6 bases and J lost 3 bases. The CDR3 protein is CASSYGLASYEQYF. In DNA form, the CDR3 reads TGTGCCAGCAGCTACGGACTAGCGAGCTACGAGCAGTACTTC.

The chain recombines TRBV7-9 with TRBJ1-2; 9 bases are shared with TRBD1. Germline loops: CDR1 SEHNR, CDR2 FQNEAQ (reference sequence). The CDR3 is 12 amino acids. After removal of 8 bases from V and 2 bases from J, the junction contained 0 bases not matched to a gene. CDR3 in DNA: TGTGCCAGCGGACAGGGGAACTATGGCTACACCTTC. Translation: CASGQGNYGYTF.

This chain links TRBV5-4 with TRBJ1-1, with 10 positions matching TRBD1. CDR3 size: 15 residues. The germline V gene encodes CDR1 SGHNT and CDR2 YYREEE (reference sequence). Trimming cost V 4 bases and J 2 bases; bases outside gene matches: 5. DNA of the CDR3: TGTGCCAGCAGCCCCCGGACAGGGGGAAACACTGAAGCTTTCTTT. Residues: CASSPRTGGNTEAFF.

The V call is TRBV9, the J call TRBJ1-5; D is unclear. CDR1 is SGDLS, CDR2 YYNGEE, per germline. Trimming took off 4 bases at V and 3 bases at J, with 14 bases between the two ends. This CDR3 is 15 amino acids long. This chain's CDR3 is CASSLGRGYNQPQHF. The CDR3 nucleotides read TGTGCCAGCAGCCTTGGACGGGGATACAATCAGCCCCAGCATTTT.

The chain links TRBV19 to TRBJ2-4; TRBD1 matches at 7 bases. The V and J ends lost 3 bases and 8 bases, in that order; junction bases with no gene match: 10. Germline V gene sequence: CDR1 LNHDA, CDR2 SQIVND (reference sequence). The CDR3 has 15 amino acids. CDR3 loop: CASSIGVGQGDIQYF. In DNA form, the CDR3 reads TGTGCCAGTAGTATTGGGGTCGGGCAGGGGGACATTCAGTACTTC.

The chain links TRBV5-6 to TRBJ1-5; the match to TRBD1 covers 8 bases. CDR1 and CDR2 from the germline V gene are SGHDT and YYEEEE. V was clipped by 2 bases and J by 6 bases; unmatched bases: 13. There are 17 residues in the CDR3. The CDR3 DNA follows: TGTGCCAGCAGCTTAAGACAGGGGATGGTTAGGGGTCAGCCCCAGCATTTT. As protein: CASSLRQGMVRGQPQHF.

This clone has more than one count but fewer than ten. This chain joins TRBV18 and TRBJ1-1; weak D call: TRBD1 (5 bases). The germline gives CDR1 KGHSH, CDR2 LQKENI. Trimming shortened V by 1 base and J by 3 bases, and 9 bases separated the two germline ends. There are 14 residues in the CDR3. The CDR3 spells CASSPQGRYTEAFF. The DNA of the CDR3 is TGTGCCAGCTCACCACAGGGGCGGTACACTGAAGCTTTCTTT.

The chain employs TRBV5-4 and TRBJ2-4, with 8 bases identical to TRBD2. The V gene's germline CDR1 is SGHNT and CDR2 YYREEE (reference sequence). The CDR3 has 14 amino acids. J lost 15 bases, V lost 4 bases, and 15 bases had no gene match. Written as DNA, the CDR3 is TGTGCCAGCAGCGTGGGGACTAGTGGGCCTCGGTGGTACTTC. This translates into CASSVGTSGPRWYF. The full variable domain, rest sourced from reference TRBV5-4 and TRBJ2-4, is ETGVTQSPTHLIKTRGQQVTLRCSSQSGHNTVSWYQQALGQGPQFIFQYYREEENGRGNFPPRFSGLQFPNYSSELNVNALELDDSALYLCASSVGTSGPRWYFGAGTRLSVL.

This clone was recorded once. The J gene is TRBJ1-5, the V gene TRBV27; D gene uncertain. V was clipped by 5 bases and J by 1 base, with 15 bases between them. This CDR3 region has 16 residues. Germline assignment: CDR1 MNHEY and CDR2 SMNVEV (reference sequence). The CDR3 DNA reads TGTGCCAGCAGTCTAAGGCCTGGGAAGAGCAATCAGCCCCAGCATTTT. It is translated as CASSLRPGKSNQPQHF.

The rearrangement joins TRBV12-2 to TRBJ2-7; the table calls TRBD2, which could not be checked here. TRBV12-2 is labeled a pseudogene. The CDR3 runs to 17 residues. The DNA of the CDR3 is TGTGCAAGTCGCCTAGGACTAGCGGGAGGCAGCCCCCACGAGCAGTACTTC. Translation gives CASRLGLAGGSPHEQYF.

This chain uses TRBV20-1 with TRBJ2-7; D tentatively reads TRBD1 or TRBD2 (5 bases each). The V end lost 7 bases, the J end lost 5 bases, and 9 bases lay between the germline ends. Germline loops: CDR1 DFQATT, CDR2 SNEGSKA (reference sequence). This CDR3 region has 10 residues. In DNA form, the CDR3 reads TGCAGTGTGGGGGACGACGAGCAGTACTTC. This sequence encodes CSVGDDEQYF.

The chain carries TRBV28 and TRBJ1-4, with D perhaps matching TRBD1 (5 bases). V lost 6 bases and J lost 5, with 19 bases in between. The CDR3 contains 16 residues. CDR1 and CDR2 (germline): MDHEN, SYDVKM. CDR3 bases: TGTGCCAGCAGGGGTCGCGGACATCTTCAAAATGAAAAACTGTTTTTT. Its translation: CASRGRGHLQNEKLFF.

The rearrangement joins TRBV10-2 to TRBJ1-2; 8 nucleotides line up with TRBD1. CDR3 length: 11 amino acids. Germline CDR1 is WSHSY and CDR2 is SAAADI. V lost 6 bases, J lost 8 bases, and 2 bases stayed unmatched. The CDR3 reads CASRDREGYTF. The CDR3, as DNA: TGCGCCAGCAGGGACAGGGAGGGCTACACCTTC.

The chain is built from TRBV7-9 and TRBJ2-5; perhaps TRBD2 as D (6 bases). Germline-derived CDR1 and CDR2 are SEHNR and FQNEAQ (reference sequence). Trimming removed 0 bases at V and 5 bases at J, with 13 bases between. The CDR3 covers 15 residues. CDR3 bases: TGTGCCAGCAGCTTAGCGAGGAGGGGATCGGAGACCCAGTACTTC. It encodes CASSLARRGSETQYF.

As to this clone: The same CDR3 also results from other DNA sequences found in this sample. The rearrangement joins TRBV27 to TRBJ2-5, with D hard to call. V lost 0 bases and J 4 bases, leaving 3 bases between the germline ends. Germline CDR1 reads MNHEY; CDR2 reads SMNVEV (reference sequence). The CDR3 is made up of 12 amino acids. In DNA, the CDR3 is TGTGCCAGCAGTTTATCGGGAGAGACCCAGTACTTC. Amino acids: CASSLSGETQYF.